The clone carrying this TCR beta chain was seen a single time. The data were produced by immunoSEQ multiplex PCR, yet TCRdb's version contains in-frame clones alone and is incomplete. The top ten clones hold 1.8% of a sample with under 850,000 clones, just under 75% of them seen once. A split of CD4+ cells into CD45RA+ naive and CD45RA-negative memory subsets was performed. The data derive from a study of shared clonotypes between healthy human individuals. As for the study in general: Per donor, CD8 memory used one plate, CD8 naive used two, CD4 memory used three and CD4 naive used three.

Trimming removed 0 bases at V and 10 bases at J, with 14 bases between. The V gene's germline CDR1 is SGDLS and CDR2 YYNGEE. This CDR3 has 15 amino acids. The TCR sequence derives from a woman in her twenties or thirties in good health. V and J are TRBV9 and TRBJ1-6; no clear D. The specimen sequenced was memory CD4+ T cells sorted from blood. Indicated subset: CD45RA-negative fraction. The chain's CDR3 is CASSVGPIDSSPLHF. As DNA, the CDR3 is TGTGCCAGCAGCGTAGGGCCAATAGATAGCTCACCCCTCCACTTT.